Described below is a single TCR beta chain sequence and its context. Germline and junction disagree at one end, which may indicate a read error. This entry comes from a study of blood T cell repertoires in COVID-19. Measured with immunoSEQ multiplex PCR; TCRdb has only the in-frame clones, and not every one. Altogether 75,000 to 90,000 clones are present, around 87% being singletons, with the ten largest covering about 8.5%. This CDR3 is 13 amino acids long. Germline V lookup: CDR1 SGHAT, CDR2 FQNNGV. The V gene is TRBV11-2, the J gene TRBJ1-2, with TRBD1 identical over 7 bases. This receptor was taken from an elderly man with active or convalescent COVID-19. The sample was peripheral blood. The DNA of the CDR3 is TGTGCCAGCAGCATAGACAGGGACTATGGCTACACCTTC. Translating it yields CASSIDRDYGYTF.